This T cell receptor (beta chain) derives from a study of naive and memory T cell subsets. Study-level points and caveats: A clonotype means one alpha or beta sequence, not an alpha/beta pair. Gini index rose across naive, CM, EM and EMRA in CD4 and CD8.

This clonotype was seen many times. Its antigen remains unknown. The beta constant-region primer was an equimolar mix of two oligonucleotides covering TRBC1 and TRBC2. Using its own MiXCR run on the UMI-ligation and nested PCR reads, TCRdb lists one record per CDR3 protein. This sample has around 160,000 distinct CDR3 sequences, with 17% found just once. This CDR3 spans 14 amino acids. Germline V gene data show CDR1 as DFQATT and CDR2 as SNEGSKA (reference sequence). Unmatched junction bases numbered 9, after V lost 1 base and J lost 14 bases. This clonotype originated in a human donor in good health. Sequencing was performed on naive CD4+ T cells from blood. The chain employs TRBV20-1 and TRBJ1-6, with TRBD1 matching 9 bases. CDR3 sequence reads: CSARGGDRVGTLHF. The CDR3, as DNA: TGCAGTGCTAGAGGGGGGGACAGGGTAGGCACCCTCCACTTT.